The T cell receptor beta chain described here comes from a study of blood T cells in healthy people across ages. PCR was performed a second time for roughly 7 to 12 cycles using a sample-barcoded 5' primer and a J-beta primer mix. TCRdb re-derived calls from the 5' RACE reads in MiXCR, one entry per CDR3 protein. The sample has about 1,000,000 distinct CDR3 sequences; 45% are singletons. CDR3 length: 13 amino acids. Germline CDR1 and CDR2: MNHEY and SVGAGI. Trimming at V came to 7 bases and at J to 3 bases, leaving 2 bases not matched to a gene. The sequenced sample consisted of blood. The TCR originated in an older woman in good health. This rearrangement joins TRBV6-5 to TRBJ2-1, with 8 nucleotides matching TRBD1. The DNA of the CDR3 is TGTGCCAGCATGGGACAGGACTACAATGAGCAGTTCTTC. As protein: CASMGQDYNEQFF.